This T cell receptor (beta chain) emerged from a study of T cell responses to AZD1222 COVID-19 vaccine. Study observations and caveats: Regions 160-218 and 743-854 held dominance among vaccine-associated CD4 TCRs, which spanned spike. Unmutated variant regions are reportedly the target of nearly half of TCRs that are spike-specific. Spike-specific TCR breadth and depth grew following two AZD1222 doses.

CDR3 length equals 14 residues. The trim removed 4 bases at V and 5 bases at J, leaving 4 bases unmatched. Germline CDR1 SGHVS, CDR2 FQNEAQ. Assay used: immunoSEQ multiplex PCR; TCRdb lists only in-frame clones, some missing. The table includes 180,000 or so clones, 90% to 95% detected once. As regards this clone: Its antigen is as yet unknown.

The sample in question was peripheral blood, obtained on day 0 of AZD1222 vaccination. The chain recombines TRBV7-8 with TRBJ1-1; 10 nucleotides align to TRBD1. The TCR was taken from an adult in good health. CDR3 DNA sequence: TGTGCCAGCAGCTGGGGACAGGGGAGGACTGAAGCTTTCTTT. It specifies CASSWGQGRTEAFF. The full variable domain, with the rest looked up from reference TRBV7-8 and TRBJ1-1, is GAGVSQSPRYKVAKRGQDVALRCDPISGHVSLFWYQQALGQGPEFLTYFQNEAQLDKSGLPSDRFFAERPEGSVSTLKIQRTQQEDSAVYLCASSWGQGRTEAFFGQGTRLTVV.